The sequence of this TCR beta chain was determined in a study of T cells in tuberculosis (dated by TCRdb to 2016 to 2019). General notes on the study: To characterize T cells specific for the mycobacterial lipid antigen glucose monomycolate (GMM), the study used CD1B tetramers together with high-throughput TCR immunosequencing. IGRA-negative adolescents, IGRA-positive adolescents with latent tuberculosis and adults with active tuberculosis, more than 9 per group, were compared in a South African clinical cohort. Active tuberculosis patient PBMC were archived before or within 7 days of starting standard anti-tuberculosis treatment. General findings and caveats noted by the study authors: Compared with IGRA-negative controls, TCR-alpha repertoires from active tuberculosis had smaller mean NN-distances to GMM-specific TCRs, which suggests that these TCRs underwent clonal expansion. A classifier using the diverse GMM-specific repertoire reached roughly 90% accuracy (AUROC roughly 0.9), compared with 70% to 75% accuracy using GEM motif frequencies. Smaller NN-distances were partly driven by shorter CDR3-alpha lengths in active tuberculosis patients, and statistical significance was not reached for the TCR-beta difference. Clinical samples were chosen by availability of cryopreserved specimens, and active tuberculosis cases were adults while controls were adolescents.

In regard to this clone: Which antigen it targets is not known. No base quality information exists; no much larger clone differs at one position.

TCR libraries were generated with the immunoSEQ multiplex PCR assay, using TCR-beta and/or TCR-alpha/delta assays for each sample. The amplified TCR libraries were sequenced using the Illumina high-throughput platform. The original pipeline was this. Clustering and dimensionality reduction relied on pairwise TCRdist distances among GMM-specific receptors from T cells that were either sorted ex vivo or expanded in vitro. Each clinical repertoire was assigned a mean NN-distance score, defined as the average TCRdist to the nearest 10% of tetramer-positive reference sequences. GEM TCR motif frequency was calculated as the fraction of unique TCRs that matched known GEM sequences in V/J usage and CDR3 length. Active tuberculosis was classified by linear discriminant analysis with leave-one-out cross-validation, implemented in scikit-learn. TCRdb took this table from immuneACCESS and kept in-frame rearrangements with V and J called. Such tables lack part of the clones; where checked against another copy, unresolved V genes explain under half of the gap, and the rest is unexplained. D and trimming were read from the DNA, whereas the V and J calls and clone size are those reported in that table. Counted in this sample were roughly 10,000 clones; roughly 94% of them appeared once. Under 15% of the sample is held by the ten biggest clonotypes.

The active tuberculosis patients were newly diagnosed, HIV-seronegative South African adults aged 18 years or older. Confirmation of active tuberculosis was obtained by positive sputum smear microscopy and/or positive M. tuberculosis culture. Immunosequencing was performed on unsorted cryopreserved PBMC and covered 110,000 or so T cells per clinical donor on average. The CDR3 covers 13 residues, taking in both the cysteine and the phenylalanine. The sequence is cut down to CDR3 DNA, 39 bases in frame from base 1. V loses 1 base of germline sequence and J loses 4 bases, and the interval between the two ends is 8 bases. CDR1 and CDR2, per the germline V gene (reference sequence), are PRHDT and FYEKMQ.

The clonotype originates from an adult with tuberculosis. Recombination joined TRBV13 with TRBJ2-7, and possibly TRBD1, on 5 matching bases. Specimen: PBMCs. The CDR3 protein: CASSLEGYYEQYF. The DNA sequence is as follows: TGTGCCAGCAGCTTAGAGGGGTATTACGAGCAGTACTTC.